This TCR beta chain emerged from a study of blood T cells in healthy people across ages. Study results and caveats: Older age went with lower TCR beta diversity per million T cells, in a roughly linear way. In these data, TCR beta diversity tracked strongly with naive T cell percentage.

Details on this clonotype: Its antigen is unknown.

There are 15 residues in the CDR3. V dropped 6 bases and J dropped 9 bases, with 18 bases sitting between them. Together with a sample-barcoded 5' primer, a J-beta primer mix was included in a second PCR lasting roughly 6 to 12 cycles. TCRdb reprocessed the 5' RACE reads via MiXCR and lists one record per CDR3 protein. The sample holds around 850,000 distinct CDR3 sequences, roughly 40% seen once. Input material: blood. The TCR was taken from a man younger than 30 in good health. The gene calls are TRBV12-3 or TRBV12-4 and TRBJ1-6; possibly TRBD1 for D (5 bases). The CDR3 nucleotides read TGTGCCAGCAGACCGGCAGGCAGGGCTGGTTCACCCCTCCACTTT. It encodes CASRPAGRAGSPLHF.